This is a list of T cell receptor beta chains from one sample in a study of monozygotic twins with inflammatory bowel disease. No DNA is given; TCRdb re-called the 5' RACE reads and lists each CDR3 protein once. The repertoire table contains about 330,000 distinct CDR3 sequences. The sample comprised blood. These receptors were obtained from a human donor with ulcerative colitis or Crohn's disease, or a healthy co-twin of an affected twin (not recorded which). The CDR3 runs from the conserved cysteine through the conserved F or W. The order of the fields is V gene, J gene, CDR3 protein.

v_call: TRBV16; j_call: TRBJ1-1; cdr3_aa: CASSQSATEAFF
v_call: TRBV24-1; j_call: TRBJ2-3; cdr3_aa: CATSDRMTGFSTDTQYF
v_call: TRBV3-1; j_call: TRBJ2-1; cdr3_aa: CASSPGTGTSYNEQFF
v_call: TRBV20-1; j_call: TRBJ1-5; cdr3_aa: CSGRVGYGNQPQHF
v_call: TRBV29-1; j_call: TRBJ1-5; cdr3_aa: CSVAGNRRQPQHF
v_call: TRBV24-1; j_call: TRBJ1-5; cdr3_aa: CATSDPTGTNQPQHF
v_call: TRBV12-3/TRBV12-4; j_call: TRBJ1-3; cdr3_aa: CASSSPPAGNTIYF
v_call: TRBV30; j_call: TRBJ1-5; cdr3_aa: CAWKNAVGGNQPQHF
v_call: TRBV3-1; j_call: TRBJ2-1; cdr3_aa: CASSQVRTSGSNEQFF
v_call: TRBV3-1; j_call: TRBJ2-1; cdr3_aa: CASSQDLVLQIHNEQFF
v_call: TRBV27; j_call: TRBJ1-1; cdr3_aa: CASSFIRDTEAFF
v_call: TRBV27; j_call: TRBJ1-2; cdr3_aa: CASSFGPEYGYTF
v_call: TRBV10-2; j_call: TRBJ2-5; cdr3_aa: CASSGGLFSGETQYF
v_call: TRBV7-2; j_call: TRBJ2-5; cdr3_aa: CASSLANRVETQYF
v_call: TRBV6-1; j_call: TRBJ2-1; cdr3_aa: CASSGGRGTVIHEQFF
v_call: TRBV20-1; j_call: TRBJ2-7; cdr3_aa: CSASRHGQGEQYF
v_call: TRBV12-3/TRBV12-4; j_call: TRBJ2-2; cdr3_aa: CASRPGTANTGELFF
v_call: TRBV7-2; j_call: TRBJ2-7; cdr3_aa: CASSPTGFVGYEQYF
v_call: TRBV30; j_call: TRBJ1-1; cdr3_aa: CAWSRQVLNTEAFF
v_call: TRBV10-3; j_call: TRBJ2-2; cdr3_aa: CAIKGQGWTGELFF
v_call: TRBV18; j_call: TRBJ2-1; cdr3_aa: CASSPDSSEQFF
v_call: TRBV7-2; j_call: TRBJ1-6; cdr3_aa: CASSLAGFSNSPLHF
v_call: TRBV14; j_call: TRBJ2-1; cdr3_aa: CASNPSGRGKTYNEQFF
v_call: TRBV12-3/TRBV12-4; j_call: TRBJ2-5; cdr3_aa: CASSRGGLLQETQYF
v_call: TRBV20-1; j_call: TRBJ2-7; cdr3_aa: CSAKGDKGRQITYEQYF
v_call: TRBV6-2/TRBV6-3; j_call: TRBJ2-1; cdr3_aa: CASQAWVGGALRLGEQFF
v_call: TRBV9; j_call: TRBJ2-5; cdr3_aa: CASSVGGASGTQYF
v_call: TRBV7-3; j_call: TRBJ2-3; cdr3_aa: CASGQGTVVGLTDTQYF
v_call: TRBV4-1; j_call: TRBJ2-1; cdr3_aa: CASSPYITSGSTYNEQFF
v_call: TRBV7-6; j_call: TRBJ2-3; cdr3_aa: CACSQGTDTQYF
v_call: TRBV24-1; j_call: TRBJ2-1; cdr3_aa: CATSDLKLAGVGEQFF
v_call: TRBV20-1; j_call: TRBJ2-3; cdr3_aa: CSARKGFTDTQYF
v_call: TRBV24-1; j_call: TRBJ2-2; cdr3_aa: CATSDTGTSNTGELFF
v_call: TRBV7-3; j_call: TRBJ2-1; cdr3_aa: CASSPGLAAYNEQFF
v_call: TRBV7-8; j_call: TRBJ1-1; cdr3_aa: CASSPQGTEAFF
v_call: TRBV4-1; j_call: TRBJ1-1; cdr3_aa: CASSQVTGIVYTEAFF
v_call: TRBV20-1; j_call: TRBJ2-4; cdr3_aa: CSAREAGQGPGIQYF
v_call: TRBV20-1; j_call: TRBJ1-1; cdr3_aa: CSARMLNTEAFF
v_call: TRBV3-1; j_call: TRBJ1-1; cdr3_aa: CASSQDYRRNTEAFF
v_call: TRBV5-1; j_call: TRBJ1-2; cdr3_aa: CASSLSPGQRYGYTF
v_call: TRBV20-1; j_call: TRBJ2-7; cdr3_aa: CSARVLGLFYEQYF
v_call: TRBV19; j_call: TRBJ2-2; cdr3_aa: CASSMGQGWTGELFF
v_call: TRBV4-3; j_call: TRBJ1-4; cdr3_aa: CASSQDGRGEKLFF
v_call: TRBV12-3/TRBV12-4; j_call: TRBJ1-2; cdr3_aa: CASSFGQGANGYTF
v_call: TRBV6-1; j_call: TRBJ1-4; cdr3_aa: CASSERGQSATNEKLFF
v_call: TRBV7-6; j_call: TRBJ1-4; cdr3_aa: CASSLQGVNEKLFF
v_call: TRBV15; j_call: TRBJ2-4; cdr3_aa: CATSGQLGNIQYF